This T cell receptor (beta chain) was observed in a study of technical replicates of blood from several donors. This CDR3 is 14 amino acids long. The V and J ends lost 0 bases and 2 bases respectively, with 8 bases between them. CDR1 and CDR2 (germline): SGDLS, YYNGEE. Clones were read by immunoSEQ multiplex PCR, and TCRdb kept only the in-frame ones, dropping some. Of some 77,000 clones in the sample, 70% to 90% were seen once. V is TRBV9 and J is TRBJ2-5; the D is unclear. Input material: PBMCs. The TCR originated in a human donor in good health. Some clones in this sample may be carry-over from other donors' samples. This CDR3 is CASSVASGQETQYF. The DNA for the CDR3 is TGTGCCAGCAGCGTAGCTTCCGGTCAAGAGACCCAGTACTTC.